These T cell receptor beta chains were read from a single sample in a study of cytomegalovirus exposure and HLA in healthy donors. Here immunoSEQ multiplex PCR was the method, and the copy in TCRdb shows in-frame clones only, minus some. The sample consists of 150,000 to 200,000 clones, 80% of them appearing once. Material for sequencing was PBMCs. These receptor sequences come from a boy between 10 and 17 years old in good health and CMV-seronegative. Both conserved end residues are part of each CDR3. The order of the fields is D gene, J gene, clone size, V gene, CDR3 DNA, CDR3 protein. The D gene is left open where the match is weak. Clone size is not always given. Where it is, it says once, few, many or a class for expanded clones.

D gene: NA; J gene: TRBJ1-1; clone size: NA; V gene: TRBV5-1; CDR3 DNA: TGCGCCAGCAGCTGGTGGGGAGGGAACACTGAAGCTTTCTTT; CDR3 protein: CASSWWGGNTEAFF
D gene: TRBD1; J gene: TRBJ1-2; clone size: NA; V gene: TRBV29-1; CDR3 DNA: TGCAGCGTTGAAGATCTGGGACAGGGCTATGGCTACACCTTC; CDR3 protein: CSVEDLGQGYGYTF
D gene: NA; J gene: TRBJ2-7; clone size: once; V gene: TRBV6-5; CDR3 DNA: TGTGCCAGCAGCAACAGGGCGCCCTACGAGCAGTACTTC; CDR3 protein: CASSNRAPYEQYF
D gene: TRBD2; J gene: TRBJ2-7; clone size: NA; V gene: TRBV30; CDR3 DNA: TGTGCCTGGAGTGTAGCGGGGGGGACTTACGAGCAGTACTTC; CDR3 protein: CAWSVAGGTYEQYF
D gene: NA; J gene: TRBJ1-5; clone size: NA; V gene: TRBV19; CDR3 DNA: TGTGCCAGTAGTATCACCACAGGGTTTCAGCCCCAGCATTTT; CDR3 protein: CASSITTGFQPQHF
D gene: TRBD1; J gene: TRBJ2-7; clone size: NA; V gene: TRBV2; CDR3 DNA: TGTGCCAGCAGGGACCCAGGACAGGTGTTATACGAGCAGTACTTC; CDR3 protein: CASRDPGQVLYEQYF
D gene: NA; J gene: TRBJ1-2; clone size: NA; V gene: TRBV30; CDR3 DNA: TGTGCCTGGATACCCCCTCACCCAGCGGGCTACACCTTC; CDR3 protein: CAWIPPHPAGYTF
D gene: TRBD2; J gene: TRBJ2-5; clone size: NA; V gene: TRBV5-1; CDR3 DNA: TGCGCCAGCAGTTTCACTAGCGGGGGGTCCGAGACCCAGTACTTC; CDR3 protein: CASSFTSGGSETQYF
D gene: TRBD1; J gene: TRBJ1-4; clone size: NA; V gene: TRBV5-6; CDR3 DNA: TGTGCCAGCAGCTCAGACAGGGATTACGAAAAACTGTTTTTT; CDR3 protein: CASSSDRDYEKLFF
D gene: NA; J gene: TRBJ1-1; clone size: few; V gene: TRBV30; CDR3 DNA: TGTGCCTGGAGTGTACGGGGGAACACTGAAGCTTTCTTT; CDR3 protein: CAWSVRGNTEAFF
D gene: NA; J gene: TRBJ1-2; clone size: NA; V gene: TRBV30; CDR3 DNA: TGTGCCCGATCCTATGGGGGGGAAAATGGCTACACCTTC; CDR3 protein: CARSYGGENGYTF
D gene: TRBD1; J gene: TRBJ1-5; clone size: NA; V gene: TRBV10-3; CDR3 DNA: TGTGCCATCAGTGAGGACAGGGGGGGTAGGGTGGGTCAGCCCCAGCATTTT; CDR3 protein: CAISEDRGGRVGQPQHF
D gene: TRBD1; J gene: TRBJ1-4; clone size: NA; V gene: TRBV19; CDR3 DNA: TGTGCCAGTGGACAGGGGGCGACTAATGAAAAACTGTTTTTT; CDR3 protein: CASGQGATNEKLFF
D gene: NA; J gene: TRBJ1-2; clone size: few; V gene: TRBV4-1; CDR3 DNA: TGCGCCAGCAGCCAACCTCCGAGAGGTTACGCGGGTCGTGGCTACACCTTC; CDR3 protein: CASSQPPRGYAGRGYTF
D gene: TRBD1; J gene: TRBJ2-7; clone size: NA; V gene: TRBV6-5; CDR3 DNA: TGTGCCAGCAGTGTCGGACAGGGATTCCCCTACGAGCAGTACTTC; CDR3 protein: CASSVGQGFPYEQYF
D gene: TRBD1; J gene: TRBJ1-2; clone size: NA; V gene: TRBV7-2; CDR3 DNA: TGTGCCAGCAGCTTAGTCGGGACAGGGGACTATGGCTACACCTTC; CDR3 protein: CASSLVGTGDYGYTF
D gene: TRBD1; J gene: TRBJ2-7; clone size: NA; V gene: TRBV13; CDR3 DNA: TGTGCCAGCAGCCGAATGATTGACAGGGTAAACTCCTACGAGCTGTACTTC; CDR3 protein: CASSRMIDRVNSYELYF
D gene: TRBD1; J gene: TRBJ1-3; clone size: NA; V gene: TRBV5-1; CDR3 DNA: TGCGCCAGCAGCTTGGGGACAGGCGCTTTCTCTGGAAACACCATATATTTT; CDR3 protein: CASSLGTGAFSGNTIYF
D gene: NA; J gene: TRBJ2-3; clone size: NA; V gene: TRBV14; CDR3 DNA: TGTGCCAGCAGCCGAGACAGGTCCCCAGATACGCAGTATTTT; CDR3 protein: CASSRDRSPDTQYF
D gene: TRBD1; J gene: TRBJ2-3; clone size: NA; V gene: TRBV10-1; CDR3 DNA: TGCGCCAGCAGTGGGGACAGGGGGCGAGGAGATACGCAGTATTTT; CDR3 protein: CASSGDRGRGDTQYF
D gene: NA; J gene: TRBJ1-4; clone size: NA; V gene: TRBV27; CDR3 DNA: TGTGCCAGCAGTCCTCACAGGGCCTTCCATGAAAAACTGTTTTTT; CDR3 protein: CASSPHRAFHEKLFF
D gene: NA; J gene: TRBJ1-4; clone size: NA; V gene: TRBV6-1; CDR3 DNA: TGTGCCAGCAGTGGTTCCTGGGAGGGGGTAACTAATGAAAAACTGTTTTTT; CDR3 protein: CASSGSWEGVTNEKLFF
D gene: NA; J gene: TRBJ1-1; clone size: NA; V gene: TRBV5-1; CDR3 DNA: TGCGCCAGCAGCTTGTTAAGCTCCCCGAACACTGAAGCTTTCTTT; CDR3 protein: CASSLLSSPNTEAFF
D gene: NA; J gene: TRBJ1-5; clone size: NA; V gene: TRBV7-2; CDR3 DNA: TGTGCCAGCAGCCTGGGCAGGGCGGATCAGCCCCAGCATTTT; CDR3 protein: CASSLGRADQPQHF
D gene: TRBD1; J gene: TRBJ2-7; clone size: NA; V gene: TRBV11-2; CDR3 DNA: TGTGCCAGCAGCTTAGTGACGGGACAGGGGTCGCGCGAGCAGTACTTC; CDR3 protein: CASSLVTGQGSREQYF
D gene: TRBD1; J gene: TRBJ2-7; clone size: NA; V gene: TRBV27; CDR3 DNA: TGTGCCAGCAGTTTATCAACAGGGGAGATTTACGAGCAGTACTTC; CDR3 protein: CASSLSTGEIYEQYF
D gene: TRBD1; J gene: TRBJ2-2; clone size: NA; V gene: TRBV19; CDR3 DNA: TGTGCCAGTAGTTCCGGGACAGGGCCCACCGGGGAGCTGTTTTTT; CDR3 protein: CASSSGTGPTGELFF
D gene: TRBD2; J gene: TRBJ2-5; clone size: few; V gene: TRBV11-3; CDR3 DNA: TGTGCCAGCAGCCCGGGGGCGGGGGCGGGGGGGACCCAGTACTTC; CDR3 protein: CASSPGAGAGGTQYF
D gene: NA; J gene: TRBJ1-1; clone size: NA; V gene: TRBV15; CDR3 DNA: TGTGCCACAGCGGACGGTACGAACACTGAAGCTTTCTTT; CDR3 protein: CATADGTNTEAFF
D gene: NA; J gene: TRBJ2-3; clone size: NA; V gene: TRBV7-3; CDR3 DNA: TGTGCCAGCAGCTTATACCCACAGGCCCCAAATACGCAGTATTTT; CDR3 protein: CASSLYPQAPNTQYF
D gene: TRBD1; J gene: TRBJ1-1; clone size: NA; V gene: TRBV5-8; CDR3 DNA: TGTGCCAGCAGCTTACTTACAGGGGGCGATTTTGGCCCCAACACTGAAGCTTTCTTT; CDR3 protein: CASSLLTGGDFGPNTEAFF